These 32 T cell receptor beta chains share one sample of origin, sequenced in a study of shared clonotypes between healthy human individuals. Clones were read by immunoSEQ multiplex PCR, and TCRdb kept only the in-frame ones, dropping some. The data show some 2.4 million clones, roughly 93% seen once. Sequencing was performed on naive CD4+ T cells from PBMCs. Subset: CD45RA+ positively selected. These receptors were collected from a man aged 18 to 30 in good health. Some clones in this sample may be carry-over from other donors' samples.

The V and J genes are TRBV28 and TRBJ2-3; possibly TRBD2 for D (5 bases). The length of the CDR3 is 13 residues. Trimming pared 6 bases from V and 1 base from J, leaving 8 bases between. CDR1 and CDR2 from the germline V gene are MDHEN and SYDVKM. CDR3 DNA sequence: TGTGCCAGCAGCCGGCGGGGCACAGATACGCAGTATTTT. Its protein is CASSRRGTDTQYF.

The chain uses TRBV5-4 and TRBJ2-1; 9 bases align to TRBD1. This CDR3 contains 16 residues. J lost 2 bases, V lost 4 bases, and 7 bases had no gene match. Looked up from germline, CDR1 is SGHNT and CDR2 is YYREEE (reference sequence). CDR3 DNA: TGTGCCAGCAGCCTGGGTACAGGGGGCCCCTACAATGAGCAGTTCTTC. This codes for CASSLGTGGPYNEQFF. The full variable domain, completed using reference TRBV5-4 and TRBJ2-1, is ETGVTQSPTHLIKTRGQQVTLRCSSQSGHNTVSWYQQALGQGPQFIFQYYREEENGRGNFPPRFSGLQFPNYSSELNVNALELDDSALYLCASSLGTGGPYNEQFFGPGTRLTVL.

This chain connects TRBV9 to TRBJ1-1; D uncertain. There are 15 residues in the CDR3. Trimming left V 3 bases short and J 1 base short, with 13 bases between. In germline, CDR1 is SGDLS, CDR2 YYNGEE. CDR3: CASSGQAAGNTEAFF. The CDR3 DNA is TGTGCCAGCAGCGGTCAGGCGGCCGGGAACACTGAAGCTTTCTTT.

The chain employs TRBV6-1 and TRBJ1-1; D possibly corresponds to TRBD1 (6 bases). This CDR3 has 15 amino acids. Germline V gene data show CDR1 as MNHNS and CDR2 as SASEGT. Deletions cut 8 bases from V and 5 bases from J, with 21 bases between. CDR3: CASSASTGGGTEAFF. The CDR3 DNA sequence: TGTGCCAGCTCCGCCTCGACAGGAGGGGGAACTGAAGCTTTCTTT.

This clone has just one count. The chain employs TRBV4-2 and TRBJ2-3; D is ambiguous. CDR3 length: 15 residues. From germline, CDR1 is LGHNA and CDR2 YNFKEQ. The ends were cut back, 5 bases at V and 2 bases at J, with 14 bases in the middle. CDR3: CASSLQLTYTDTQYF. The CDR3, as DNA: TGTGCCAGCAGCTTACAGCTTACTTACACAGATACGCAGTATTTT.

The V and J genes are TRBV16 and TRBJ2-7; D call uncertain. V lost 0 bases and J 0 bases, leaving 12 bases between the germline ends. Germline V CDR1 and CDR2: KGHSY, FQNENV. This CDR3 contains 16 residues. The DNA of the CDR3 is TGTGCCAGCAGCCAATCGACCGCAGGCAACTCCTACGAGCAGTACTTC. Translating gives CASSQSTAGNSYEQYF. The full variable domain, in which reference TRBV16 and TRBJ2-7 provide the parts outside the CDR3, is GEEVAQTPKHLVRGEGQKAKLYCAPIKGHSYVFWYQQVLKNEFKFLISFQNENVFDETGMPKERFSAKCLPNSPCSLEIQATKLEDSAVYFCASSQSTAGNSYEQYFGPGTRLTVT.

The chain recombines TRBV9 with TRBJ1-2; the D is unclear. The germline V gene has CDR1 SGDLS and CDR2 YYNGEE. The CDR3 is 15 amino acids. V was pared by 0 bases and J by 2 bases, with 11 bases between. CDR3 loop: CASSVALPGNYGYTF. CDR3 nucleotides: TGTGCCAGCAGCGTAGCACTTCCCGGGAACTATGGCTACACCTTC.

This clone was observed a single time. For the CDR3, the DNA is TGTGCCAGCTCACCAACAGGGGGTGTGAACTATGGCTACACCTTC. Amino acids: CASSPTGGVNYGYTF. This chain uses TRBV18 with TRBJ1-2; 8 bases match TRBD1. The trim removed 2 bases at V and 2 bases at J, leaving 4 bases unmatched. The CDR3 loop spans 15 amino acids. The germline CDR1 and CDR2 sequences are KGHSH and LQKENI.

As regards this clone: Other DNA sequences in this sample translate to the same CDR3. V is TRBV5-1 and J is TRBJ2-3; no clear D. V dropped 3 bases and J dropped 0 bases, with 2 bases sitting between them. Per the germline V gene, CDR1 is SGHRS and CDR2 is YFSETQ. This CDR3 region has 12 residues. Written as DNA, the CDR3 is TGCGCCAGCAGCTCTAGCACAGATACGCAGTATTTT. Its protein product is CASSSSTDTQYF.

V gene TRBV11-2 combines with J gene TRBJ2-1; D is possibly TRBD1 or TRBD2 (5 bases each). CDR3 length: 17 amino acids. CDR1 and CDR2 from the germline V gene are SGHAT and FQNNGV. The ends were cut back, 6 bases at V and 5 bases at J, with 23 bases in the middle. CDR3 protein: CASRLAFLGVVDNEQFF. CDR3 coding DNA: TGTGCCAGCAGACTCGCTTTTTTGGGGGTGGTGGACAATGAGCAGTTCTTC.

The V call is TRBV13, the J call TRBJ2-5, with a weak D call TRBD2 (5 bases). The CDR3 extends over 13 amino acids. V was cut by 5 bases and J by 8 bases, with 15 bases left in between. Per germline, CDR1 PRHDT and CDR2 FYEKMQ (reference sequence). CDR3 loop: CASSLNARGTQYF. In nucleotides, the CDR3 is TGTGCCAGCAGCCTAAACGCCCGGGGAACCCAGTACTTC.

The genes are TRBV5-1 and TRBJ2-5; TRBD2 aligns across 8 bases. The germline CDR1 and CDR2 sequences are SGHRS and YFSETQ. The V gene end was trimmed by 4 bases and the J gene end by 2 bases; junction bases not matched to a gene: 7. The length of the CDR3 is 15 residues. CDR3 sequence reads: CASSRFSGDQETQYF. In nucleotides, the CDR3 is TGCGCCAGCAGCCGATTTAGCGGGGATCAAGAGACCCAGTACTTC. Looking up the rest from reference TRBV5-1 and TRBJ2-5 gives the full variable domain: KAGVTQTPRYLIKTRGQQVTLSCSPISGHRSVSWYQQTPGQGLQFLFEYFSETQRNKGNFPGRFSGRQFSNSRSEMNVSTLELGDSALYLCASSRFSGDQETQYFGPGTRLLVL.

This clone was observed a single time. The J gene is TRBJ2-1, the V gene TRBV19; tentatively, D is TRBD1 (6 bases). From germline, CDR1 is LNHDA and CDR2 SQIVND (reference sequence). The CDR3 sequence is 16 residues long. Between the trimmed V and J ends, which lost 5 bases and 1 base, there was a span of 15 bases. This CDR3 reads CASSLEGVGSYNEQFF. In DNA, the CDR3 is TGTGCCAGTAGTCTCGAGGGGGTCGGGTCCTACAATGAGCAGTTCTTC.

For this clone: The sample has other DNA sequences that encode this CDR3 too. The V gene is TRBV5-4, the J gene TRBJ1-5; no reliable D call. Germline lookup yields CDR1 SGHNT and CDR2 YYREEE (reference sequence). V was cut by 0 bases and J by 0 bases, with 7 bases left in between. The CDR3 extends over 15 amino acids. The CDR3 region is CASSLGGNSNQPQHF. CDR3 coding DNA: TGTGCCAGCAGCTTGGGCGGGAATAGCAATCAGCCCCAGCATTTT.

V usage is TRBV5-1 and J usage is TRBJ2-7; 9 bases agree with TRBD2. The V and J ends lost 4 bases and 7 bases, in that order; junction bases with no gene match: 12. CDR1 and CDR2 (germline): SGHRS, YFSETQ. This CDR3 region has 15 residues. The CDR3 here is CASSQGVAGGGEQYF. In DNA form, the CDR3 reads TGCGCCAGCAGCCAAGGGGTGGCGGGAGGGGGTGAGCAGTACTTC. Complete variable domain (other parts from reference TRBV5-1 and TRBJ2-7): KAGVTQTPRYLIKTRGQQVTLSCSPISGHRSVSWYQQTPGQGLQFLFEYFSETQRNKGNFPGRFSGRQFSNSRSEMNVSTLELGDSALYLCASSQGVAGGGEQYFGPGTRLTVT.

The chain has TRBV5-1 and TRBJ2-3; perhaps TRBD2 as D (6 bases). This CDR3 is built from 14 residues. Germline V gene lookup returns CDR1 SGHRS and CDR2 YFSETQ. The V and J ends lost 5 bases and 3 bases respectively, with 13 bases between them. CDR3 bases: TGCGCCAGCAGGGGACTTGAAACTACAGATACGCAGTATTTT. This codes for CASRGLETTDTQYF.

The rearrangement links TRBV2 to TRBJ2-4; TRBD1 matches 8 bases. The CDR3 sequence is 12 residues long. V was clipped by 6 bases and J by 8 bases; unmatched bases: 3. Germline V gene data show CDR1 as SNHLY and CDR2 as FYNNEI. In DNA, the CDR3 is TGTGCCAGCAGCATGACAGGGGACATTCAGTACTTC. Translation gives CASSMTGDIQYF.

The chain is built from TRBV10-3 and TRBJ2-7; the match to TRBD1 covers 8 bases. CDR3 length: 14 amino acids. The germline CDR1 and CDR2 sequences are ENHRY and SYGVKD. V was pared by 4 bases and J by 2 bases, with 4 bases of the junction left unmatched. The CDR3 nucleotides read TGTGCCATCAGTGTAGGGACAGGACCCTACGAGCAGTACTTC. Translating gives CAISVGTGPYEQYF.

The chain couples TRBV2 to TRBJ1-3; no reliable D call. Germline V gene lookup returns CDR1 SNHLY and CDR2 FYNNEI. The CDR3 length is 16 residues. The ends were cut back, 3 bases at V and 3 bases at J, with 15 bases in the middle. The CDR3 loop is CASSDDAVLNGNTIYF. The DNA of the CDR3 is TGTGCCAGCAGTGACGATGCGGTACTGAATGGAAACACCATATATTTT.

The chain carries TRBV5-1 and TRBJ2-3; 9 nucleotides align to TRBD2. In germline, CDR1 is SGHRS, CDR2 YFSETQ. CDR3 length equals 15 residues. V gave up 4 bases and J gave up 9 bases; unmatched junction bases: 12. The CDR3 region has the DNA TGCGCCAGCAGCCTCATCACTAGCGGGTCTCACACGCAGTATTTT. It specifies CASSLITSGSHTQYF.

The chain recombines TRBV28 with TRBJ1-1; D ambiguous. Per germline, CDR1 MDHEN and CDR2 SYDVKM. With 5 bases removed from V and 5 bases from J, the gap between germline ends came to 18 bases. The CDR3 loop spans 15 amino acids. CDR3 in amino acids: CASSGRERAGTEAFF. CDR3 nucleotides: TGTGCCAGCAGTGGGAGGGAGAGGGCCGGGACTGAAGCTTTCTTT.

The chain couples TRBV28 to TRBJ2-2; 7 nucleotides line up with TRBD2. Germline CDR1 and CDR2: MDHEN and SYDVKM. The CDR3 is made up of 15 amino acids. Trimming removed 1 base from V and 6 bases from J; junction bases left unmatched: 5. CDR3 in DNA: TGTGCCAGCAGTTTATTTCGCCGGGGGGCCGGGGAGCTGTTTTTT. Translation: CASSLFRRGAGELFF.

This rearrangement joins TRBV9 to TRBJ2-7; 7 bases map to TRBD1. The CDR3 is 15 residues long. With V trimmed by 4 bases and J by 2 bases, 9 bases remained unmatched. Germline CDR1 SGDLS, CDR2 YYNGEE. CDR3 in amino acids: CASSYGQDLAYEQYF. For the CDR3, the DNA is TGTGCCAGCAGCTACGGACAGGACCTAGCCTACGAGCAGTACTTC.

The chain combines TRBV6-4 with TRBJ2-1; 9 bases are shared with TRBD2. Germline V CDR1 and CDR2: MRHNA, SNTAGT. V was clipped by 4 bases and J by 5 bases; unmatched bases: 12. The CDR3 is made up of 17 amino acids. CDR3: CASSAPISGRMDNEQFF. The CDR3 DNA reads TGTGCCAGCAGTGCCCCTATTAGCGGGAGAATGGACAATGAGCAGTTCTTC.

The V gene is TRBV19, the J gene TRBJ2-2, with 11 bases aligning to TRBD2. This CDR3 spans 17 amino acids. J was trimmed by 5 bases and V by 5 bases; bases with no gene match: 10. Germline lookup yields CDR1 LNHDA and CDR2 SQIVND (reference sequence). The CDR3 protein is CASSVGLAGYPTGELFF. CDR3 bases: TGTGCCAGTAGTGTAGGACTAGCGGGCTACCCAACCGGGGAGCTGTTTTTT.

The DNA of the CDR3 is TGTGCCAGCAGCAGAATAGGGATGGCCTACGAGCAGTACTTC. This translates into CASSRIGMAYEQYF. The chain is built from TRBV21-1 and TRBJ2-7. TRBV21-1 is reported as a pseudogene. CDR3 length: 14 residues.

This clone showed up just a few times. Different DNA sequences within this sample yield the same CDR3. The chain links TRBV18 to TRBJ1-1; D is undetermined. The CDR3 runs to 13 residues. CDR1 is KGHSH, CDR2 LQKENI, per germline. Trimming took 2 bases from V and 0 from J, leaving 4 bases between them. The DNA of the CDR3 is TGTGCCAGCTCACCAGGGGTGAACACTGAAGCTTTCTTT. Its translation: CASSPGVNTEAFF.

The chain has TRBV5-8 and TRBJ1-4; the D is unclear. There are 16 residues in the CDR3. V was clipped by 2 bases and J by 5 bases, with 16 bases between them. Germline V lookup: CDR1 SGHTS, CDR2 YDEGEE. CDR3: CASSLGLPGANEKLFF. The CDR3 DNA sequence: TGTGCCAGCAGCTTAGGTTTACCGGGAGCCAATGAAAAACTGTTTTTT.

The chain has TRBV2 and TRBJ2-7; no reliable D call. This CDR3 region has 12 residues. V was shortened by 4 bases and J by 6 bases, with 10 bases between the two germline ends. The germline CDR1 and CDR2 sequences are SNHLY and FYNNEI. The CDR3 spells CASSGEPLEQYF. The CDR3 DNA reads TGTGCCAGCAGTGGGGAACCACTCGAGCAGTACTTC.

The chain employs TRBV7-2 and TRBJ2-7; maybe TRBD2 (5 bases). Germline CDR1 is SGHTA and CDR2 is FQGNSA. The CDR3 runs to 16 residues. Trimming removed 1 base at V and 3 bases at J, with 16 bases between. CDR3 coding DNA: TGTGCCAGCAGCTTAGGAGGGAATCGGAGGATCTACGAGCAGTACTTC. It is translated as CASSLGGNRRIYEQYF.

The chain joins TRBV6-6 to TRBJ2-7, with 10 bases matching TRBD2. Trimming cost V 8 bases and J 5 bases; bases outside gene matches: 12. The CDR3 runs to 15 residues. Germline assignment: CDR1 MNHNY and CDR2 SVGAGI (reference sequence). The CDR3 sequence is CASAYFPGLANEQYF. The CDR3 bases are TGTGCCAGCGCTTATTTCCCGGGACTAGCGAACGAGCAGTACTTC.

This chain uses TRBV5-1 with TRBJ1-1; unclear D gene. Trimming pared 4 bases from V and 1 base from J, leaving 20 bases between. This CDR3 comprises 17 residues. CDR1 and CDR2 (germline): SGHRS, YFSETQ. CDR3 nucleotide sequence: TGCGCCAGCAGCGCTCGGACCCCTCGCCGGGGGAACACTGAAGCTTTCTTT. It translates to CASSARTPRRGNTEAFF.